The rows below give T cell receptor beta chains drawn from one sample of a study of T cells in Graves' hyperthyroidism and ophthalmopathy. TCRdb fed the multiplex PCR reads into MiXCR, producing one record per CDR3 protein. The data hold about 480,000 distinct CDR3 sequences, with around an eighth observed a single time. The sample taken for sequencing was blood. The receptors come from a woman aged 18-29 years with Graves' hyperthyroidism. Each CDR3 is given with its conserved first and last residue. The order of the fields is V gene, clone size, J gene, D gene, CDR3 DNA, CDR3 protein. D genes are given only for firm matches. Clone size is not always given. Where it is, it says once, few, many or a class for expanded clones.

TRBV4-1	.	TRBJ2-5	.	TGCGCCAGCAGCCGCCGAAGGGGCGGGGAGAAAGAGACCCAGTACTTC	CASSRRRGGEKETQYF
TRBV30	many	TRBJ1-5	.	TGTGCCTGGAGTCGCACTAATAGCAATCAGCCCCAGCATTTT	CAWSRTNSNQPQHF
TRBV12-3/TRBV12-4	many	TRBJ1-1	.	TGTGCCAGCAGACAGGACCCTCGCCTGTACTTGAACACTGAAGCTTTCTTT	CASRQDPRLYLNTEAFF
TRBV20-1	many	TRBJ1-5	.	TGCAGTGCTCCGGACTCGACTAATCAGCCCCAGCATTTT	CSAPDSTNQPQHF
TRBV11-3	few	TRBJ2-1	TRBD1	TGTGCCAGCAGCTTGGGGACAGGGGGGTTGTCCTACAATGAGCAGTTCTTC	CASSLGTGGLSYNEQFF
TRBV27	many	TRBJ2-1	TRBD2	TGTGCCAGCAAATTCCTCCCTAGCGGCTCCTACAATGAGCAGTTCTTC	CASKFLPSGSYNEQFF
TRBV20-1	many	TRBJ2-1	TRBD2	TGCAGTGCTAGAGCCCCCGGGCGGGAGAGCTCCTACAATGAGCAGTTCTTC	CSARAPGRESSYNEQFF
TRBV3-1	many	TRBJ2-5	.	TGTGCCAGCAGCCAAGTTACCGTCGTTGGAGGGACCCAGTACTTC	CASSQVTVVGGTQYF
TRBV7-9	many	TRBJ1-4	.	TGTGCCGAAAGACCGGTTAATGAAAAACTGTTTTTT	CAERPVNEKLFF
TRBV7-8	many	TRBJ1-1	.	TGTGCCAGCAGCTTAGATTTTTGGGATAGTGAAGCTTTCTTT	CASSLDFWDSEAFF